A single sample is the source of the 30 T cell receptor beta chains below, sequenced in a study of blood T cell repertoires in COVID-19. Profiled with immunoSEQ multiplex PCR; TCRdb holds only in-frame clones, not every one. The sample carries 290,000 or so clones, roughly 85% recorded once. Sequencing input: peripheral blood. These receptors all stem from a man aged 50 to 60 with active or convalescent COVID-19.

Remarks on this clone: This may arise from a read error, as a much more abundant clone is one base away. J is TRBJ2-5 and V is TRBV5-6, with D hard to call. This CDR3 spans 11 amino acids. V lost 1 base and J lost 5, with 3 bases in between. CDR1 is SGHDT, CDR2 YYEEEE, per germline. Here the CDR3 reads CASSLLETQYF. CDR3 sequence (DNA): TGTGCCAGCAGCTTGCTGGAGACCCAGTACTTC.

About this clone itself: Within the sample, other DNA sequences also encode this same CDR3. The V call is TRBV18, the J call TRBJ1-1, with D unresolved. CDR3 length equals 14 residues. In germline, CDR1 is KGHSH, CDR2 LQKENI. Deletions cut 2 bases from V and 2 bases from J, with 9 bases between. The CDR3 here is CASSPGQLNTEAFF. The CDR3 nucleotides are TGTGCCAGCTCACCAGGGCAGTTAAACACTGAAGCTTTCTTT.

The V call is TRBV5-1, the J call TRBJ2-2, with D possibly TRBD2 on 5 matching bases. The CDR3 runs 16 residues. Germline V lookup: CDR1 SGHRS, CDR2 YFSETQ. The germline V and J ends were trimmed by 4 bases and 0 bases, with 13 bases remaining between them. Here the CDR3 DNA reads TGCGCCAGCAGCCGTGTTGGCGGGTCGAACACCGGGGAGCTGTTTTTT. Translation gives CASSRVGGSNTGELFF.

This chain connects TRBV5-6 to TRBJ2-7; 7 nucleotides line up with TRBD1. Germline-derived CDR1 and CDR2 are SGHDT and YYEEEE. The CDR3 has 14 residues. J lost 4 bases, V lost 2 bases, and 6 bases had no gene match. This CDR3 reads CASSLGTEPYEQYF. The CDR3 nucleotides read TGTGCCAGCAGCTTAGGGACAGAACCTTACGAGCAGTACTTC.

V gene TRBV5-4 combines with J gene TRBJ1-1, with TRBD1 matching 7 bases. V was clipped by 0 bases and J by 1 base; unmatched bases: 9. This CDR3 comprises 17 residues. Germline CDR1 is SGHNT and CDR2 is YYREEE (reference sequence). The DNA of the CDR3 is TGTGCCAGCAGCTTGGGAGGGGGCAGTGGGTGGAACACTGAAGCTTTCTTT. This encodes CASSLGGGSGWNTEAFF.

The J gene is TRBJ2-5, the V gene TRBV10-3; D ambiguous. The V gene's germline CDR1 is ENHRY and CDR2 SYGVKD. This CDR3 has 12 amino acids. Deletions cut 11 bases from V and 3 bases from J, with 13 bases between. The CDR3 region is CASGPTEETQYF. In DNA form, the CDR3 reads TGTGCCTCCGGTCCCACGGAAGAGACCCAGTACTTC.

This clone is a singleton in its sample. This rearrangement joins TRBV10-1 to TRBJ1-4, with D tentatively TRBD1 (5 bases). The CDR3 extends over 15 amino acids. Germline CDR1 is WNHNN and CDR2 is SYGVQD (reference sequence). V was pared by 6 bases and J by 0 bases, with 11 bases between. In nucleotides, the CDR3 is TGCGCCAGCAGGGAACACAGGCCAACTAATGAAAAACTGTTTTTT. It is translated as CASREHRPTNEKLFF.

The rearrangement uses TRBV19 and TRBJ1-2, with 9 bases identical to TRBD1. The CDR3 contains 17 residues. The germline V gene encodes CDR1 LNHDA and CDR2 SQIVND (reference sequence). J gave up 7 bases and V 4 bases, and 16 bases lay outside the gene matches. This chain's CDR3 is CASSTTLRTGELLGYTF. The CDR3 bases are TGTGCCAGTAGTACTACCCTTCGGACAGGGGAACTTCTTGGCTACACCTTC.

The rearrangement uses TRBV27 and TRBJ1-1; D remains unclear. This CDR3 is 13 amino acids long. The germline V gene encodes CDR1 MNHEY and CDR2 SMNVEV (reference sequence). The V end lost 2 bases, the J end lost 3 bases, and 7 bases lay between the germline ends. The CDR3 loop is CASSLLSYTEAFF. The CDR3 DNA reads as TGTGCCAGCAGTTTACTATCGTACACTGAAGCTTTCTTT.

The rearrangement uses TRBV28 and TRBJ2-1; 9 nucleotides line up with TRBD1. The CDR3 is made up of 13 amino acids. J was trimmed by 4 bases and V by 8 bases; bases with no gene match: 3. CDR1 and CDR2 from the germline V gene are MDHEN and SYDVKM. The CDR3: CASGTGLYNEQFF. Here the CDR3 DNA reads TGTGCCAGCGGGACAGGGCTATACAATGAGCAGTTCTTC.

The genes are TRBV5-4 and TRBJ2-2, with a weak D call TRBD2 (5 bases). V was shortened by 2 bases and J by 1 base, with 9 bases between the two germline ends. Germline V gene sequence: CDR1 SGHNT, CDR2 YYREEE (reference sequence). The CDR3 is 15 residues long. CDR3 protein: CASSFERKNTGELFF. CDR3 in DNA: TGTGCCAGCAGCTTCGAGCGGAAGAACACCGGGGAGCTGTTTTTT.

The chain joins TRBV30 to TRBJ1-4; D call uncertain. The CDR3 is 12 residues long. Germline V gene data show CDR1 as GTSNPN and CDR2 as SVGIG (reference sequence). Trimming cost V 5 bases and J 8 bases, with 12 bases left between them. This chain's CDR3 is CAWDAGGEKLFF. Here the CDR3 DNA reads TGTGCCTGGGATGCCGGAGGCGAAAAACTGTTTTTT.

This chain connects TRBV29-1 to TRBJ2-7, with no clear D. The V and J ends lost 3 bases and 3 bases respectively, with 15 bases between them. The CDR3 has 14 amino acids. In germline, CDR1 is SQVTM, CDR2 ANQGSEA. The CDR3 here is CSVDLGRQGYEQYF. The CDR3 DNA follows: TGCAGCGTTGACTTGGGCCGTCAAGGCTACGAGCAGTACTTC.

The gene calls are TRBV24-1 and TRBJ2-3, with TRBD1 identical over 7 bases. Germline values: CDR1 KGHDR, CDR2 SFDVKD. The CDR3 consists of 16 residues. J gave up 2 bases and V 5 bases, and 9 bases lay outside the gene matches. CDR3 sequence reads: CATSAPTDRVTDTQYF. The CDR3 coding sequence is TGTGCCACCAGTGCCCCCACAGACAGGGTCACAGATACGCAGTATTTT.

This clone was counted once. The chain has TRBV28 and TRBJ1-5, with D maybe TRBD1 (5 bases). The CDR3 contains 12 residues. V dropped 10 bases and J dropped 7 bases, with 14 bases sitting between them. CDR1 is MDHEN and CDR2 is SYDVKM in the germline V gene. DNA for the CDR3: TGTGCCACCTACGGGGGAATACAGCCCCAGCATTTT. Translation gives CATYGGIQPQHF.

The chain combines TRBV30 with TRBJ1-1; no clear D gene. Trimming pared 0 bases from V and 3 bases from J, leaving 26 bases between. The CDR3 length is 19 residues. CDR1 and CDR2 from the germline V gene are GTSNPN and SVGIG (reference sequence). The CDR3: CAWSVSRNAGLRGDTEAFF. The CDR3 DNA sequence: TGTGCCTGGAGTGTTAGCCGGAACGCCGGTTTGAGAGGAGACACTGAAGCTTTCTTT.

Comment on this clone: The same CDR3 is also encoded by other DNA sequences in this sample. The V gene is TRBV3-1 (or the pseudogene TRBV3-2), the J gene TRBJ2-7, with 8 nucleotides matching TRBD1. This CDR3 is 15 amino acids long. After removal of 1 base from V and 3 bases from J, the junction contained 5 bases not matched to a gene. Germline loops: CDR1 LGHDT, CDR2 YNNKEL (reference sequence). CDR3 nucleotide sequence: TGTGCCAGCAGCCAAGGTGGGACAGGAGGCTACGAGCAGTACTTC. Translated, it gives CASSQGGTGGYEQYF.

This clone was counted between two and nine times. The genes are TRBV11-2 and TRBJ2-7; possibly TRBD2 for D (6 bases). Germline assignment: CDR1 SGHAT and CDR2 FQNNGV. Trimming stripped 5 bases from V and 2 bases from J, with 16 bases between. The CDR3 consists of 15 residues. CDR3 sequence reads: CASSPWGAGTYEQYF. As DNA, the CDR3 is TGTGCCAGCAGCCCCTGGGGTGCGGGGACCTACGAGCAGTACTTC.

The chain joins TRBV5-1 to TRBJ2-3; unclear D gene. Germline V gene sequence: CDR1 SGHRS, CDR2 YFSETQ. The CDR3 has 14 residues. The ends were cut back, 0 bases at V and 1 base at J, with 6 bases in the middle. In DNA form, the CDR3 reads TGCGCCAGCAGCTTGGACTCCCGCACAGATACGCAGTATTTT. Amino acids: CASSLDSRTDTQYF.

The rearrangement uses TRBV11-3 and TRBJ2-1; TRBD1 is a possible D gene (6 bases). The CDR3 is 14 amino acids. V lost 4 bases and J 8 bases, leaving 15 bases between the germline ends. Germline V gene sequence: CDR1 SGHNT, CDR2 YENEEA. The chain's CDR3 is CASSSTHRADEQFF. The CDR3 DNA is TGTGCCAGCAGCTCAACCCACAGGGCAGATGAGCAGTTCTTC.

This chain joins TRBV5-4 and TRBJ2-3, with D tentatively TRBD1 (5 bases). Trimming took off 4 bases at V and 4 bases at J, with 10 bases between the two ends. The germline V gene encodes CDR1 SGHNT and CDR2 YYREEE (reference sequence). This CDR3 contains 13 residues. In DNA, the CDR3 is TGTGCCAGCAGCCAAAGGGGTGCAGATACGCAGTATTTT. Protein: CASSQRGADTQYF.

The J gene is TRBJ2-1, the V gene TRBV29-1; TRBD2 aligns across 13 bases. The CDR3 contains 16 residues. V was clipped by 2 bases and J by 8 bases; unmatched bases: 9. Germline V gene sequence: CDR1 SQVTM, CDR2 ANQGSEA. Here the CDR3 DNA reads TGCAGCGTTGAATACCGGACTAGCGGGAGCGGAGATGAGCAGTTCTTC. Translation: CSVEYRTSGSGDEQFF.

The chain carries TRBV7-8 and TRBJ2-7; 7 bases are a match to TRBD2. The CDR3 covers 15 residues. After removal of 6 bases from V and 4 bases from J, the junction contained 12 bases not matched to a gene. In germline, CDR1 is SGHVS, CDR2 FQNEAQ. CDR3 in DNA: TGTGCCAGCAGATCTAACATGTGGGAGGGGTACGAGCAGTACTTC. This sequence encodes CASRSNMWEGYEQYF. The entire variable domain, with the rest obtained from reference TRBV7-8 and TRBJ2-7, is as follows: GAGVSQSPRYKVAKRGQDVALRCDPISGHVSLFWYQQALGQGPEFLTYFQNEAQLDKSGLPSDRFFAERPEGSVSTLKIQRTQQEDSAVYLCASRSNMWEGYEQYFGPGTRLTVT.

As regards this clone: At the DNA level, this CDR3 is encoded by other sequences in the same sample as well. The DNA for the CDR3 is TGTGCCAGCAGTCCTCGGACAGGGGCCCAAGAGACCCAGTACTTC. This codes for CASSPRTGAQETQYF. This rearrangement joins TRBV28 to TRBJ2-5, with TRBD1 matching over 9 bases. CDR1 is MDHEN, CDR2 SYDVKM, per germline. CDR3 length: 15 amino acids. V was clipped by 5 bases and J by 1 base; unmatched bases: 5.

This sequence joins TRBV30 and TRBJ1-5; D uncertain. V lost 0 bases and J lost 0, with 6 bases in between. Germline V gene sequence: CDR1 GTSNPN, CDR2 SVGIG (reference sequence). The CDR3 consists of 14 residues. In DNA form, the CDR3 reads TGTGCCTGGAGTGTTAGATATAGCAATCAGCCCCAGCATTTT. It translates to CAWSVRYSNQPQHF.

The chain combines TRBV15 with TRBJ2-5; 8 bases match TRBD1. CDR1 and CDR2 (germline): LNHNV, YYDKDF (reference sequence). This CDR3 is 13 amino acids long. V gave up 6 bases and J gave up 3 bases; unmatched junction bases: 3. CDR3 nucleotide sequence: TGTGCCACCAGTATGGACAGGGAAGAGACCCAGTACTTC. This codes for CATSMDREETQYF.

The genes are TRBV29-1 and TRBJ2-6; 7 positions agree with TRBD1. The trim removed 3 bases at V and 4 bases at J, leaving 3 bases unmatched. Germline values: CDR1 SQVTM, CDR2 ANQGSEA. The CDR3 loop spans 14 amino acids. The CDR3 sequence: CSVETGSGANVLTF. In DNA, the CDR3 is TGCAGCGTTGAGACAGGGTCAGGGGCCAACGTCCTGACTTTC.

V is TRBV25-1 and J is TRBJ1-1; tentative D call: TRBD1 (5 bases). From germline, CDR1 is MGHDK and CDR2 SYGVNS. The CDR3 spans 13 residues. V was pared by 4 bases and J by 1 base, with 7 bases between. In DNA, the CDR3 is TGTGCCAGCAGTGTGACAGAGAACACTGAAGCTTTCTTT. Amino acids: CASSVTENTEAFF.

V usage is TRBV7-8 and J usage is TRBJ2-5; D is ambiguous. The length of the CDR3 is 12 residues. V lost 4 bases, J lost 1 base, and 4 bases lay in between. CDR1 SGHVS and CDR2 FQNEAQ come from the germline V gene. In DNA form, the CDR3 reads TGTGCCAGCAGCTCAATCCAAGAGACCCAGTACTTC. Translation gives CASSSIQETQYF.

V gene TRBV28 combines with J gene TRBJ1-1; D possibly corresponds to TRBD1 (5 bases). This CDR3 is built from 13 residues. The V end lost 6 bases, the J end lost 5 bases, and 13 bases lay between the germline ends. Looked up from germline, CDR1 is MDHEN and CDR2 is SYDVKM. This CDR3 reads CASRRGGGTEAFF. Here the CDR3 DNA reads TGTGCCAGCAGAAGGGGAGGTGGTACTGAAGCTTTCTTT.